This TCR beta chain was sequenced during a study of shared clonotypes between healthy human individuals. The protocol was immunoSEQ multiplex PCR, while the TCRdb copy is restricted to in-frame clones and leaves out a portion. The sample has roughly 300,000 clones; roughly 70% are singletons. The CDR3 extends over 13 amino acids. V lost 4 bases, J lost 2 bases, and 10 bases lay in between. CDR1 and CDR2 (germline): SGHRS, YFSETQ. The V call is TRBV5-1, the J call TRBJ2-7, with D possibly being TRBD1 (6 bases). The TCR comes from a man aged 25-45 years in good health. Sequenced: memory CD4+ T cells sorted from blood. The subset: CD45RA-negative fraction. Written as DNA, the CDR3 is TGCGCCAGCAGCCGGACAGCTACCTACGAGCAGTACTTC. It specifies CASSRTATYEQYF.